This TCR beta chain was captured in a study of T cell changes during pregnancy in multiple sclerosis (dated by TCRdb to between 2019 and 2020). Looking at the study overall: In women with multiple sclerosis, the researchers looked at how the T cell repertoire shifted as pregnancy progressed.

Library preparation employed the immunoSEQ multiplex PCR assay. In TCRdb, the immuneACCESS table is reduced to in-frame sequences with V and J assigned. These tables do not hold every clone; where another copy was compared, an unresolved V gene accounts for under half, and the others remain unexplained. The sample table lists under 50,000 clones, 92% of them with a count of one. The top ten constitute 0.37% of the sample. The junction carries 12 bases between V and J, which are trimmed by 1 base and 5 bases respectively. The CDR3 numbers 14 residues from cysteine through phenylalanine. Only the CDR3 region is kept as DNA, spanning 42 bases read in frame from base 1. CDR1 and CDR2 are read off the germline V gene (reference sequence) as SEHNR and FQNEAQ. Details on this clone: Its antigen is currently not known. No quality values exist for individual bases; no much larger clone is one base distant.

The chain was built from TRBV7-9 and TRBJ2-7, and possibly TRBD2, on 6 matching bases. The source of this sequence is a female donor in good health, enrolled as a control in a pregnancy study. The specimen comprised CD4+ T cells from peripheral blood mononuclear cells, sampled in the second trimester of pregnancy. The DNA sequence is TGTGCCAGCAGCTTAGGTGGGGGGAGGAACGAGCAGTACTTC. Translated, this gives CASSLGGGRNEQYF. Outside the CDR3, residues come from the reference TRBV7-9 and TRBJ2-7 proteins, so the full variable domain is: DTGVSQNPRHKITKRGQNVTFRCDPISEHNRLYWYRQTLGQGPEFLTYFQNEAQLEKSRLLSDRFSAERPKGSFSTLEIQRTEQGDSAMYLCASSLGGGRNEQYFGPGTRLTVT.